This record concerns one T cell receptor beta chain sequence. Germline values: CDR1 ENHRY, CDR2 SYGVKD. The length of the CDR3 is 17 residues. Germline trimming cut 5 bases from V and 4 bases from J; bases unmatched to any gene: 15. This sample stems from a study of T cell responses to AZD1222 COVID-19 vaccine. Some clones are missing from TCRdb's copy, which holds only in-frame ones; the method was immunoSEQ multiplex PCR. Of 55,000 to 65,000 clones listed, 85% are singletons. Sample: peripheral blood, taken on day 0 of AZD1222 vaccination. The rearrangement uses TRBV10-3 and TRBJ1-2, with TRBD1 matching over 8 bases. The sequence was collected from an adult in good health. The CDR3 here is CAISTRGLESGRYGYTF. The DNA for the CDR3 is TGTGCCATCAGTACCAGGGGGCTCGAGTCCGGCCGCTATGGCTACACCTTC.